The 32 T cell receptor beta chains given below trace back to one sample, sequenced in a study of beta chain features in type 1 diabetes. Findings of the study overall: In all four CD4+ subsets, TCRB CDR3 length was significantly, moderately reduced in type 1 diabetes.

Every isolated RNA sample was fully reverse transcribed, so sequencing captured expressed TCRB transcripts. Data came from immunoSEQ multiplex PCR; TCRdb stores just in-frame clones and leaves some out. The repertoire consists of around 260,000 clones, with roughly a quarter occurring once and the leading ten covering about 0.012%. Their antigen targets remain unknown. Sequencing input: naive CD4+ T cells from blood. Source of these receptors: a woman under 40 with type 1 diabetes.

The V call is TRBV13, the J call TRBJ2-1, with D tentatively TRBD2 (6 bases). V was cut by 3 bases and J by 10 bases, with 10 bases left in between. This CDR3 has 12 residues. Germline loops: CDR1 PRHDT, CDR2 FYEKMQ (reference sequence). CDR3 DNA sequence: TGTGCCAGCAGCTTCGTAGCGGCGGAGCAGTTCTTC. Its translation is CASSFVAAEQFF.

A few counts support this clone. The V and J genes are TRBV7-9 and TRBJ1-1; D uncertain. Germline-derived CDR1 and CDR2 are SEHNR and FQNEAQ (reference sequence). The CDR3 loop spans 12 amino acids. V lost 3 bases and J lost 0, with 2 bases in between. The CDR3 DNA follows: TGTGCCAGCAGCTTCGTGAACACTGAAGCTTTCTTT. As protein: CASSFVNTEAFF.

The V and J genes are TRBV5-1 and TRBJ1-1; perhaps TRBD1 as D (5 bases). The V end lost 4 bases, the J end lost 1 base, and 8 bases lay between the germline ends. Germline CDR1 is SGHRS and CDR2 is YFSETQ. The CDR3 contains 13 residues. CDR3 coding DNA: TGCGCCAGCAGCGCAACAGGGAACACTGAAGCTTTCTTT. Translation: CASSATGNTEAFF.

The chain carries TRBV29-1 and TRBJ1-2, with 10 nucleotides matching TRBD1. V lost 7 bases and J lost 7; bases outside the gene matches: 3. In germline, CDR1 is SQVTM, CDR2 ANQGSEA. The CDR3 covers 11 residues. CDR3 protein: CSARTGGGYTF. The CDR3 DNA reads TGCAGCGCCAGGACAGGGGGTGGCTACACCTTC.

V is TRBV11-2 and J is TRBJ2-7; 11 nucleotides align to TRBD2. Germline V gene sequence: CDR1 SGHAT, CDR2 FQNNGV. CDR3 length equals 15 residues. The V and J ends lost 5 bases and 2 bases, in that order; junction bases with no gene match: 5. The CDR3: CASSTQLAGAYEQYF. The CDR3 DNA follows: TGTGCCAGCAGCACCCAACTAGCGGGAGCCTACGAGCAGTACTTC.

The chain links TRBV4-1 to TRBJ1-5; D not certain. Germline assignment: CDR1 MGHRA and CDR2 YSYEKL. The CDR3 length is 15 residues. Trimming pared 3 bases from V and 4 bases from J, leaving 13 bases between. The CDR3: CASSQLAGANQPQHF. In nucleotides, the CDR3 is TGCGCCAGCAGCCAGCTCGCGGGAGCAAATCAGCCCCAGCATTTT.

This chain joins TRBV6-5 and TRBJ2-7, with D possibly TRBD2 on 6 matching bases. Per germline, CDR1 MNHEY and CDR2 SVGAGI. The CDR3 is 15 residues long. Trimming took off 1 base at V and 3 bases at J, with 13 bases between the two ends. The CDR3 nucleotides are TGTGCCAGCAGTTACTATGGGGGGACCGACTACGAGCAGTACTTC. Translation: CASSYYGGTDYEQYF.

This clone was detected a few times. For the CDR3, the DNA is TGTGCCAGCAGCCTGGACAGGGAGGGGGAGCAGTACTTC. Translated, it gives CASSLDREGEQYF. The rearrangement uses TRBV7-3 and TRBJ2-7; a weak D match, TRBD1 (8 bases). V shed 5 bases and J shed 7 bases, with 15 bases lying between them. The germline CDR1 and CDR2 sequences are SGHTA and FQGTGA. The CDR3 is made up of 13 amino acids.

This chain's CDR3 is CASSQSAPLLAGSSYEQYF. CDR3 nucleotide sequence: TGTGCCAGCTCACAGTCTGCCCCCTTACTAGCGGGATCCTCCTACGAGCAGTACTTC. The chain employs TRBV18 and TRBJ2-7; TRBD2 aligns across 10 bases. After removal of 4 bases from V and 0 bases from J, the junction contained 15 bases not matched to a gene. The CDR3 has 19 amino acids. CDR1 is KGHSH, CDR2 LQKENI, per germline.

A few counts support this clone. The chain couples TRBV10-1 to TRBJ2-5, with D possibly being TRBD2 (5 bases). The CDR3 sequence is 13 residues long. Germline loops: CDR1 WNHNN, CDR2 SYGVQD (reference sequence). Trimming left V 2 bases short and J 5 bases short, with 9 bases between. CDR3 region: CASSERGGETQYF. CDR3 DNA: TGCGCCAGCAGTGAGCGGGGTGGGGAGACCCAGTACTTC.

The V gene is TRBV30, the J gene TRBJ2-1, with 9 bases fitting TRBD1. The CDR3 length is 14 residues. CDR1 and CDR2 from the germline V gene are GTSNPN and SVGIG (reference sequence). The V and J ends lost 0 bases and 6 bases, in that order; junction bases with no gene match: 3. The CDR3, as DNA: TGTGCCTGGAGTGTACAGGGGGCAGTCAATGAGCAGTTCTTC. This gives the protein CAWSVQGAVNEQFF.

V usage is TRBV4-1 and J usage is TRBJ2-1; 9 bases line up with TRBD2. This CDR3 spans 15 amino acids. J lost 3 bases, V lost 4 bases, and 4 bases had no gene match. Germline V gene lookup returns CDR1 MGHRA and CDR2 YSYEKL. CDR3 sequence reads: CASSLSSGNYNEQFF. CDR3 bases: TGCGCCAGCAGCCTCTCTAGCGGGAACTACAATGAGCAGTTCTTC.

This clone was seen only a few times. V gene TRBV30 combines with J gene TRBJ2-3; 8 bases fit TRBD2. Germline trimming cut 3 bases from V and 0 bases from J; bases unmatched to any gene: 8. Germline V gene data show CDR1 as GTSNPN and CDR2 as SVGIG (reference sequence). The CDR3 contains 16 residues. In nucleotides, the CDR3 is TGTGCCTGGAGAGAACTAGCGGCTACTAGCACAGATACGCAGTATTTT. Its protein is CAWRELAATSTDTQYF.

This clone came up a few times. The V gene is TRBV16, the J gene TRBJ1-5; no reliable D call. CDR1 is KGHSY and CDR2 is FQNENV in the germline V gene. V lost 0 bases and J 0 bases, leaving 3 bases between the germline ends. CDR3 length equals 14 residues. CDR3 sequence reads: CASSQSRSNQPQHF. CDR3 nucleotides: TGTGCCAGCAGCCAATCGCGTAGCAATCAGCCCCAGCATTTT.

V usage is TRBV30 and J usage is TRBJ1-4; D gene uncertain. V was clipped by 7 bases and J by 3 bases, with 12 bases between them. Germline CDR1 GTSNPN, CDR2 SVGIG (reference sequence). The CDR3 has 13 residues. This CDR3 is CAYDLAANEKLFF. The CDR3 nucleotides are TGTGCCTACGATCTGGCGGCTAATGAAAAACTGTTTTTT.

The CDR3 reads CASSPRASGSSYNEQFF. The DNA of the CDR3 is TGTGCCAGCAGCCCCAGGGCTAGCGGGAGCTCCTACAATGAGCAGTTCTTC. The chain couples TRBV14 to TRBJ2-1, with 10 bases identical to TRBD2. Trimming cost V 4 bases and J 0 bases; bases outside gene matches: 6. Germline V CDR1 and CDR2: SGHDN, FVKESK. There are 17 residues in the CDR3.

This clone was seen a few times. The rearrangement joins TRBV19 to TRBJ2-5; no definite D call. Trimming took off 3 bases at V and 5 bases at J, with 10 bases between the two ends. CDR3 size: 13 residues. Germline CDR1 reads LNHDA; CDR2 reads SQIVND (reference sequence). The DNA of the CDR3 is TGTGCCAGTAGTATCGTGGGCCCGGAGACCCAGTACTTC. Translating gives CASSIVGPETQYF.

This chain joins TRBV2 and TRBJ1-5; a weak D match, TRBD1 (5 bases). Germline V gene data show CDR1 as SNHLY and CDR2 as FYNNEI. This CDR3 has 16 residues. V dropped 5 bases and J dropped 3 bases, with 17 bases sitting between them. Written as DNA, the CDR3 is TGTGCCAGCAGTTCCCCCACAGGAAGCCCCAATCAGCCCCAGCATTTT. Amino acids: CASSSPTGSPNQPQHF.

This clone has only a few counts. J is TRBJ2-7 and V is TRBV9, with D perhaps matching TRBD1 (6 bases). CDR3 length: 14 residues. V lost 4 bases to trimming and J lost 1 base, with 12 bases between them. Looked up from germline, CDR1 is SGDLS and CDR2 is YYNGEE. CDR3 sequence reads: CASSPQGHSYEQYF. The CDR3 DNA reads TGTGCCAGCAGCCCCCAGGGACATTCCTACGAGCAGTACTTC.

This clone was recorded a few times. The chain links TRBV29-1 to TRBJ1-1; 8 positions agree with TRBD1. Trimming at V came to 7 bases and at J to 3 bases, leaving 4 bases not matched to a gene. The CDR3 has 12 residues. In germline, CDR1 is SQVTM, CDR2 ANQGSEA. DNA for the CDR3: TGCAGCGCTCGACAGGGGCACACTGAAGCTTTCTTT. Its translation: CSARQGHTEAFF. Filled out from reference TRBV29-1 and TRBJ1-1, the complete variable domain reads SAVISQKPSRDICQRGTSLTIQCQVDSQVTMMFWYRQQPGQSLTLIATANQGSEATYESGFVIDKFPISRPNLTFSTLTVSNMSPEDSSIYLCSARQGHTEAFFGQGTRLTVV.

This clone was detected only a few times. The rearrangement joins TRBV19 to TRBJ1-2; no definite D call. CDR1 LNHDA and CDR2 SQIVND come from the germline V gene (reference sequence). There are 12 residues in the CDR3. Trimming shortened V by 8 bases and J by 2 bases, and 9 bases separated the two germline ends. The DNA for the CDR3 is TGTGCCAGTCTTAACATAAACTATGGCTACACCTTC. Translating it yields CASLNINYGYTF.

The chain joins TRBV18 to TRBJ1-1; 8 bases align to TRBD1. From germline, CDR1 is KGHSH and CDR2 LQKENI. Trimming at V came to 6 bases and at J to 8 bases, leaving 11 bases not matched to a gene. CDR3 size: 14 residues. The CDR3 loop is CASSPTDRDAEAFF. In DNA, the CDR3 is TGTGCCAGCTCCCCAACGGACAGGGATGCAGAAGCTTTCTTT. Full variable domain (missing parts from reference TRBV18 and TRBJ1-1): NAGVMQNPRHLVRRRGQEARLRCSPMKGHSHVYWYRQLPEEGLKFMVYLQKENIIDESGMPKERFSAEFPKEGPSILRIQQVVRGDSAAYFCASSPTDRDAEAFFGQGTRLTVV.

Written as DNA, the CDR3 is TGTGCCAGCAGCTCGGGAGCGGGAGCCTGGGATACGCAGTATTTT. Translating gives CASSSGAGAWDTQYF. This chain connects TRBV7-6 to TRBJ2-3, with 8 positions matching TRBD2. The CDR3 totals 15 residues. CDR1 is SGHVS, CDR2 FNYEAQ, per germline. With V trimmed by 4 bases and J by 6 bases, 9 bases remained unmatched.

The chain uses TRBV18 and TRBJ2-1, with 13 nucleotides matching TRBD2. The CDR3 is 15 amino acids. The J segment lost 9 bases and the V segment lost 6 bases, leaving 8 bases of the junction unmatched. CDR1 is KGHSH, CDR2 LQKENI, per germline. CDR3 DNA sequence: TGTGCCAGCTCCCCGTGGACTAGCGGGAGTGGTGAGCAGTTCTTC. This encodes CASSPWTSGSGEQFF.

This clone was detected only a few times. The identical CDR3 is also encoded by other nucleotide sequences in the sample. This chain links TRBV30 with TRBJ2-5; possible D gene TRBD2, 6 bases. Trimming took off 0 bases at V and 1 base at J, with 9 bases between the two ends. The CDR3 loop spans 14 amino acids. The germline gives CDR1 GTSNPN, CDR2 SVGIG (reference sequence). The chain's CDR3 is CAWSVGGSQETQYF. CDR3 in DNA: TGTGCCTGGAGTGTGGGAGGATCCCAAGAGACCCAGTACTTC.

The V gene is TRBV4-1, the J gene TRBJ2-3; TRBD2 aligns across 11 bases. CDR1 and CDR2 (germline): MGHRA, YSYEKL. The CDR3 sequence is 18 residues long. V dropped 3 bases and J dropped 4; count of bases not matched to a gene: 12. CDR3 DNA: TGCGCCAGCAGCCAGGATGAGACTAGCGGGAATGTTGCAGATACGCAGTATTTT. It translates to CASSQDETSGNVADTQYF.

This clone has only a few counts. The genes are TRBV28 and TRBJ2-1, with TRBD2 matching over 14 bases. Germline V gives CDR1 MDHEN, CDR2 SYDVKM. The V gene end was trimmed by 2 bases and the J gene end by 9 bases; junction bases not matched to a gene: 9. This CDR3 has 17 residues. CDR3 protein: CASSLDLGLAGVPEQFF. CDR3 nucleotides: TGTGCCAGCAGTTTAGACCTGGGACTAGCGGGAGTTCCTGAGCAGTTCTTC.

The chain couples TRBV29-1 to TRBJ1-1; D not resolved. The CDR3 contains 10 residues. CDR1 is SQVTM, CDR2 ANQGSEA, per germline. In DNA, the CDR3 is TGCACCGGCGACGAGGGTGAAGCTTTCTTT. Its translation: CTGDEGEAFF.

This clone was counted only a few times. CDR3 nucleotides: TGTGCCAGTACAACTAGCGGGAGCTACAATGAGCAGTTCTTC. Amino acids: CASTTSGSYNEQFF. The chain uses TRBV19 and TRBJ2-1; TRBD2 agrees at 11 bases. V trimming: 7 bases; J trimming: 3 bases; junction bases outside the gene matches: 2. Germline assignment: CDR1 LNHDA and CDR2 SQIVND (reference sequence). The CDR3 is 14 residues long. Filled out from reference TRBV19 and TRBJ2-1, the complete variable domain reads DGGITQSPKYLFRKEGQNVTLSCEQNLNHDAMYWYRQDPGQGLRLIYYSQIVNDFQKGDIAEGYSVSREKKESFPLTVTSAQKNPTAFYLCASTTSGSYNEQFFGPGTRLTVL.

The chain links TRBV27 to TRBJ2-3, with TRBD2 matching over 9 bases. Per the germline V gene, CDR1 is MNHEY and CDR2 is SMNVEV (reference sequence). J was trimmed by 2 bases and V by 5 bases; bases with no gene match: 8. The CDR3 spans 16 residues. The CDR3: CASSDFIAGATDTQYF. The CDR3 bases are TGTGCCAGCAGTGATTTCATAGCGGGAGCCACAGATACGCAGTATTTT.

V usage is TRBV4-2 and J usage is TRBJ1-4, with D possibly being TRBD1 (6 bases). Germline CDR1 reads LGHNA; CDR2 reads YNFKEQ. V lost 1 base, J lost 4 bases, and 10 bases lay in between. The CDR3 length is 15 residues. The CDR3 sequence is CASSQGQDFNEKLFF. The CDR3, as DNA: TGTGCCAGCAGCCAAGGACAGGACTTTAATGAAAAACTGTTTTTT.

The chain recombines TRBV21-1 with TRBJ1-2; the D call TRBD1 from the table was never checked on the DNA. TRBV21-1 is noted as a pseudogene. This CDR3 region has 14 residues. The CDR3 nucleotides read TGTGCCAGCAGCAAGGGACAGGGGGCTTGTGGCTACACCTTC. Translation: CASSKGQGACGYTF.